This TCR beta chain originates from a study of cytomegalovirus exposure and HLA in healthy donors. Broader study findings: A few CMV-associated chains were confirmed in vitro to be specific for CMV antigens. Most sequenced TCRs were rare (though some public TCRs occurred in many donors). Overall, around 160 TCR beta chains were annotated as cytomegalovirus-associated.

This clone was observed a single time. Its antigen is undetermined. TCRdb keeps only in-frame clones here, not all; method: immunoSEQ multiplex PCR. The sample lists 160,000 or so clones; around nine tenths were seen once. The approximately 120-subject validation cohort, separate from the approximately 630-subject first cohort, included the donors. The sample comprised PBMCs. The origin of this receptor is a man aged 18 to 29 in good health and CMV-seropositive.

CDR3 DNA sequence: TGTGCCAGCAGTTTACGGCAGGGCTATGGCTACACCTTC. Its protein is CASSLRQGYGYTF. The J gene is TRBJ1-2, the V gene TRBV28, with D perhaps TRBD1 (5 bases). Germline CDR1 and CDR2: MDHEN and SYDVKM. CDR3 length: 13 residues. Trimming stripped 2 bases from V and 4 bases from J, with 8 bases between.